The 5 T cell receptor beta chains given below trace back to one sample, sequenced in a study of breast tumors, draining lymph nodes, adjacent tissues. The lymph nodes were axillary draining lymph nodes from breast cancer patients. Using its own MiXCR run on the multiplex PCR reads, TCRdb lists one record per CDR3 protein. The sample lists 150,000 to 200,000 distinct CDR3 sequences, approximately 33% occurring once. Specimen: axillary lymph node tissue. Receptors originate from a female donor with breast cancer. Some clones in this sample may be carry-over from other donors' samples.

In its sample, this clonotype was seen many times. The chain carries TRBV5-1 and TRBJ2-3, with TRBD2 matching 9 bases. J was trimmed by 1 base and V by 0 bases; bases with no gene match: 3. Germline lookup yields CDR1 SGHRS and CDR2 YFSETQ. The CDR3 length is 16 residues. The CDR3 protein is CASSLGLAVGTDTQYF. As DNA, the CDR3 is TGCGCCAGCAGCTTGGGACTAGCGGTGGGCACAGATACGCAGTATTTT.

This clonotype has a count of ten or more. The chain couples TRBV5-5 to TRBJ2-3, with 8 nucleotides matching TRBD2. Germline assignment: CDR1 SGHKS and CDR2 YYEKEE (reference sequence). Trimming removed 4 bases from V and 2 bases from J; junction bases left unmatched: 9. CDR3 length equals 16 residues. CDR3 residues: CASSPGWRGVTDTQYF. As DNA, the CDR3 is TGTGCCAGCAGCCCCGGATGGCGGGGGGTCACAGATACGCAGTATTTT.

This clonotype appeared a few times. This chain joins TRBV28 and TRBJ2-7; 7 bases map to TRBD1. V lost 3 bases and J lost 4; bases outside the gene matches: 3. Germline CDR1 MDHEN, CDR2 SYDVKM. The CDR3 runs 13 residues. The CDR3, as DNA: TGTGCCAGCAGTTTCAAGGGGGCGTACGAGCAGTACTTC. Translating it yields CASSFKGAYEQYF.

This clonotype came up many times. The CDR3 reads CASSRNPTANEQYF. The CDR3 coding sequence is TGTGCCAGCAGCCGAAATCCGACCGCGAACGAGCAGTACTTC. The V gene is TRBV3-1, the J gene TRBJ2-7; no clear D gene. This CDR3 region has 14 residues. V was shortened by 4 bases and J by 5 bases, with 15 bases between the two germline ends. From germline, CDR1 is LGHDT and CDR2 YNNKEL (reference sequence).

The chain employs TRBV20-1 and TRBJ2-7; 7 positions match TRBD1. Germline CDR1 DFQATT, CDR2 SNEGSKA (reference sequence). This CDR3 has 13 residues. The V gene end was trimmed by 0 bases and the J gene end by 3 bases; junction bases not matched to a gene: 2. CDR3 amino acids: CSAREGTVYEQYF. The CDR3 coding sequence is TGCAGTGCTAGAGAAGGGACAGTCTACGAGCAGTACTTC.